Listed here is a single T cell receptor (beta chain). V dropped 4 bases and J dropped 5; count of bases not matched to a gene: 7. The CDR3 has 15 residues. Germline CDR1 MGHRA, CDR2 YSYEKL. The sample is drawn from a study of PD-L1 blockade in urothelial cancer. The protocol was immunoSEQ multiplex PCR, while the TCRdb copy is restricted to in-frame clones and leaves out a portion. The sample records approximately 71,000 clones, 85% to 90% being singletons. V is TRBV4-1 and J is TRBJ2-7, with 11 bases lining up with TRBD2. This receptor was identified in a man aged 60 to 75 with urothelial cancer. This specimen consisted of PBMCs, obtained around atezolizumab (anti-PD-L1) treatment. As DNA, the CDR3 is TGCGCCAGCAGCCCCGTAGCGGGGGGGCCCCACGAGCAGTACTTC. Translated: CASSPVAGGPHEQYF.